This T cell receptor (beta chain) was sequenced for a study of T cell responses to AZD1222 COVID-19 vaccine. Assay: immunoSEQ multiplex PCR; the TCRdb copy retains only in-frame clones and omits some. The table includes about 140,000 clones, roughly 90% detected once. The V gene end was trimmed by 3 bases and the J gene end by 4 bases; junction bases not matched to a gene: 11. This CDR3 spans 16 amino acids. CDR1 is LNHDA, CDR2 SQIVND, per germline (reference sequence). The rearrangement joins TRBV19 to TRBJ1-2, with 7 bases identical to TRBD1. The starting material was peripheral blood, obtained on day 0 of AZD1222 vaccination. This receptor was identified in an adult in good health. CDR3 protein: CASSILLGQLSYGYTF. The CDR3 coding sequence is TGTGCCAGTAGTATTTTGTTGGGACAGCTGAGCTATGGCTACACCTTC.